These 24 T cell receptor beta chains were all obtained from the same sample, sequenced in a study of response to subunit inactivated influenza vaccine (dated 2018 in TCRdb). This specimen's time point label, per the study, means: more than 40 days after influenza vaccine administration. Libraries were built with RT-PCR. The instrument given in TCRdb is Illumina HiSeq 2500. In-frame beta chains were kept once TCRdb had trimmed the public reads at Q25 with fastp and called clones with MiXCR. Identical CDR3 proteins give one entry, which carries the most common genes and DNA. The sample table shows a few hundred thousand distinct CDR3 sequences, and over 9.5% are seen once. About an eighth of the sample comes from the top ten. The sample consisted of PBMCs from blood, taken more than 35 days after vaccination. The receptors originated from a man aged 50 or older who received an inactivated influenza vaccine. Donor details come from another sample of the same person, matched by shared clones.

This clonotype was counted at least ten times. J is TRBJ2-7 and V is TRBV2, with D maybe TRBD1 (6 bases). The CDR3 sequence is 12 residues long. The V gene lost 3 bases and the J gene lost 3 bases, with 6 bases spanning the gap. Germline V gene lookup returns CDR1 SNHLY and CDR2 FYNNEI. As DNA, the CDR3 is TGTGCCAGCAGTGACAGGGGCTACGAGCAGTACTTC. This sequence encodes CASSDRGYEQYF.

There are many counts of this clonotype. The rearrangement uses TRBV6-2 or TRBV6-3 and TRBJ2-1, with 7 bases lining up with TRBD1. The V segment lost 5 bases and the J segment 3 bases; nucleotides outside the gene matches: 1. Per germline, CDR1 MNHEY and CDR2 SVGEGT. The CDR3 covers 13 residues. The DNA for the CDR3 is TGTGCCAGCAGTGACAGGGACTACAATGAGCAGTTCTTC. It is translated as CASSDRDYNEQFF.

The chain joins TRBV20-1 to TRBJ2-2, with D perhaps assigned TRBD1 or TRBD2 (6 bases each). The V and J ends lost 2 bases and 4 bases respectively, with 11 bases between them. CDR3 length equals 14 residues. Germline V gene lookup returns CDR1 DFQATT and CDR2 SNEGSKA (reference sequence). The CDR3: CSARLGGSTGELFF. The CDR3 DNA reads as TGCAGTGCTAGATTGGGGGGCAGCACCGGGGAGCTGTTTTTT.

This chain connects TRBV29-1 to TRBJ2-2, with 7 bases matching TRBD2. The germline gives CDR1 SQVTM, CDR2 ANQGSEA. The CDR3 length is 15 residues. V gave up 6 bases and J gave up 8 bases; unmatched junction bases: 15. The CDR3: CSVAIGGRISGELFF. The CDR3 DNA follows: TGCAGCGTCGCTATCGGCGGGAGAATCTCGGGGGAGCTGTTTTTT.

This clonotype was detected a few times. The J gene is TRBJ2-3, the V gene TRBV6-5; no reliable D call. Germline V gene data show CDR1 as MNHEY and CDR2 as SVGAGI. V was trimmed by 0 bases and J by 1 base, leaving 8 bases between them. The CDR3 totals 15 residues. The CDR3 reads CASSYSGLGTDTQYF. The CDR3 DNA follows: TGTGCCAGCAGTTACTCAGGGCTTGGCACAGATACGCAGTATTTT.

The V call is TRBV2, the J call TRBJ2-5; no definite D call. V was trimmed by 7 bases and J by 5 bases, leaving 17 bases between them. The CDR3 is made up of 14 amino acids. Looked up from germline, CDR1 is SNHLY and CDR2 is FYNNEI. The CDR3 DNA sequence: TGTGCCAGCACCGGGCACGTCACGCTGGAGACCCAGTACTTC. Residues: CASTGHVTLETQYF.

The V gene is TRBV7-3, the J gene TRBJ2-1, with TRBD2 matching 13 bases. The CDR3 contains 15 residues. Germline CDR1 reads SGHTA; CDR2 reads FQGTGA. V gave up 6 bases and J gave up 8 bases; unmatched junction bases: 7. CDR3 in DNA: TGTGCCAGCAGTATTACTAGCGGGAGGGCTGATGAGCAGTTCTTC. Translation: CASSITSGRADEQFF.

This clonotype was seen only a few times. This chain joins TRBV6-2 or TRBV6-3 and TRBJ2-1; D remains ambiguous. Germline CDR1 MNHEY, CDR2 SVGEGT. The CDR3 loop spans 17 amino acids. V gave up 1 base and J gave up 0 bases, with 13 bases separating them. The CDR3 DNA reads TGTGCCAGCAGTTACTTTCCCAAAAAGAGCTCCTACAATGAGCAGTTCTTC. It codes for CASSYFPKKSSYNEQFF.

The chain couples TRBV7-2 to TRBJ2-3; unclear D gene. The CDR3 has 14 amino acids. Germline loops: CDR1 SGHTA, CDR2 FQGNSA. V was cut by 0 bases and J by 0 bases, with 4 bases left in between. CDR3 loop: CASSLAFSTDTQYF. The CDR3 nucleotides read TGTGCCAGCAGCTTAGCCTTTAGCACAGATACGCAGTATTTT.

The rearrangement links TRBV7-6 to TRBJ2-1; D is ambiguous. The CDR3 is 13 residues long. The V gene's germline CDR1 is SGHVS and CDR2 FNYEAQ. V lost 0 bases, J lost 7 bases, and 7 bases lay in between. The chain's CDR3 is CASSLAWQNEQFF. In DNA, the CDR3 is TGTGCCAGCAGCTTAGCGTGGCAGAATGAGCAGTTCTTC.

CDR3 sequence (DNA): TGCGCCAGCAGGGTCCAGCGGGACACTGAAGCTTTCTTT. Amino acid sequence: CASRVQRDTEAFF. This sequence joins TRBV5-1 and TRBJ1-1; D is unresolved. The V gene's germline CDR1 is SGHRS and CDR2 YFSETQ. Trimming shortened V by 5 bases and J by 3 bases, and 11 bases separated the two germline ends. This CDR3 is 13 amino acids long.

J is TRBJ2-7 and V is TRBV6-1; D possibly corresponds to TRBD1 (5 bases). Deletions cut 5 bases from V and 4 bases from J, with 24 bases between. The length of the CDR3 is 17 residues. CDR1 and CDR2 from the germline V gene are MNHNS and SASEGT. DNA of the CDR3: TGTGCCAGCAGTCCCTTCGGGCAGGGCCCTAGGAATTACGAGCAGTACTTC. Its translation is CASSPFGQGPRNYEQYF.

The gene calls are TRBV6-1 and TRBJ1-2; D ambiguous. Germline CDR1 is MNHNS and CDR2 is SASEGT. The CDR3 sequence is 14 residues long. The germline V and J ends were trimmed by 4 bases and 8 bases, with 17 bases remaining between them. CDR3 amino acids: CASSGGRSGRGYTF. The CDR3 DNA reads as TGTGCCAGCAGTGGGGGAAGGAGTGGGCGCGGCTACACCTTC.

There are many counts of this clonotype. CDR3 sequence (DNA): TGTGCCAGCAGCCCCACCGGCAGTAGCAATCAGCCCCAGCATTTT. This codes for CASSPTGSSNQPQHF. V gene TRBV7-2 combines with J gene TRBJ1-5; D unresolved. CDR3 size: 15 residues. V lost 5 bases and J lost 0, with 11 bases in between. Germline lookup yields CDR1 SGHTA and CDR2 FQGNSA. Full variable domain (outside the CDR3, taken from reference TRBV7-2 and TRBJ1-5): GAGVSQSPSNKVTEKGKDVELRCDPISGHTALYWYRQSLGQGLEFLIYFQGNSAPDKSGLPSDRFSAERTGGSVSTLTIQRTQQEDSAVYLCASSPTGSSNQPQHFGDGTRLSIL.

The table lists this clonotype with a few counts. The rearrangement uses TRBV28 and TRBJ1-3; 8 nucleotides agree with TRBD1. Per germline, CDR1 MDHEN and CDR2 SYDVKM. The CDR3 loop spans 14 amino acids. J was trimmed by 5 bases and V by 3 bases; bases with no gene match: 3. The CDR3 region is CASSFGDRRNTIYF. The DNA for the CDR3 is TGTGCCAGCAGTTTTGGGGACAGGAGAAACACCATATATTTT.

This clonotype appeared many times. J is TRBJ2-5 and V is TRBV20-1; D gene unclear. Germline V gene lookup returns CDR1 DFQATT and CDR2 SNEGSKA (reference sequence). The CDR3 totals 12 residues. Trimming cost V 5 bases and J 5 bases, with 12 bases left between them. CDR3 DNA: TGCAGTGCTCCCCCACTCCTTGAGACCCAGTACTTC. This codes for CSAPPLLETQYF.

This clonotype was seen ten or more times. The gene calls are TRBV20-1 and TRBJ1-1; D might be TRBD1 (6 bases). From germline, CDR1 is DFQATT and CDR2 SNEGSKA (reference sequence). Trimming shortened V by 3 bases and J by 5 bases, and 16 bases separated the two germline ends. This CDR3 region has 14 residues. The CDR3 DNA sequence: TGCAGTGCTAGTGGTACAGGGATGGGGACTGAAGCTTTCTTT. Translation: CSASGTGMGTEAFF.

J is TRBJ2-7 and V is TRBV3-1; no clear D. This CDR3 has 15 amino acids. The germline V gene has CDR1 LGHDT and CDR2 YNNKEL (reference sequence). The V gene lost 0 bases and the J gene lost 2 bases, with 11 bases spanning the gap. The CDR3 nucleotides are TGTGCCAGCAGCCAAGAGGCAGGTCCCCCCTACGAGCAGTACTTC. Encoded protein: CASSQEAGPPYEQYF.

This clonotype was seen many times. The V call is TRBV12-3 or TRBV12-4, the J call TRBJ2-1; the match to TRBD2 covers 9 bases. V lost 5 bases to trimming and J lost 6 bases; unmatched junction nucleotides: 8. CDR3 length equals 15 residues. The CDR3 reads CASSQNSGSGNEQFF. CDR3 nucleotide sequence: TGTGCCAGCAGTCAAAATAGCGGGAGTGGCAATGAGCAGTTCTTC.

The J gene is TRBJ2-4, the V gene TRBV2; TRBD1 aligns across 8 bases. CDR1 is SNHLY and CDR2 is FYNNEI in the germline V gene. V was clipped by 7 bases and J by 7 bases; unmatched bases: 3. This CDR3 is 12 amino acids long. This CDR3 is CASKQGGNIQYF. In nucleotides, the CDR3 is TGTGCCAGCAAACAGGGGGGCAACATTCAGTACTTC.

This clonotype was counted once. The chain joins TRBV29-1 to TRBJ2-3; D not certain. This CDR3 spans 12 amino acids. The V and J ends lost 5 bases and 4 bases respectively, with 10 bases between them. The germline gives CDR1 SQVTM, CDR2 ANQGSEA. This CDR3 reads CSVMRLADTQYF. The CDR3 DNA follows: TGCAGCGTTATGCGGTTGGCAGATACGCAGTATTTT.

This clonotype was found a few times. The V gene is TRBV5-1, the J gene TRBJ1-6; the D is unclear. Trimming cost V 0 bases and J 8 bases, with 6 bases left between them. Germline V lookup: CDR1 SGHRS, CDR2 YFSETQ. This CDR3 is 13 amino acids long. In nucleotides, the CDR3 is TGCGCCAGCAGCTTGGACAGATATTCACCCCTCCACTTT. Encoded protein: CASSLDRYSPLHF.

This clonotype was counted many times. The chain employs TRBV7-9 and TRBJ2-1; D is undetermined. CDR1 and CDR2 (germline): SEHNR, FQNEAQ (reference sequence). The CDR3 length is 11 residues. Trimming left V 5 bases short and J 8 bases short, with 7 bases between. The CDR3 sequence: CASSPGYEQFF. DNA of the CDR3: TGTGCCAGCAGCCCCGGGTATGAGCAGTTCTTC.

Only a few counts were recorded for this clonotype. The rearrangement joins TRBV6-2 or TRBV6-3 to TRBJ2-1; D call uncertain. The CDR3 spans 16 residues. CDR1 is MNHEY and CDR2 is SVGEGT in the germline V gene. Trimming removed 5 bases from V and 9 bases from J, with 23 bases in between. The CDR3 nucleotides are TGTGCCAGCAGTCGTAGGAGAGTAGCAGAGGATGGTGAGCAGTTCTTC. Its protein product is CASSRRRVAEDGEQFF.